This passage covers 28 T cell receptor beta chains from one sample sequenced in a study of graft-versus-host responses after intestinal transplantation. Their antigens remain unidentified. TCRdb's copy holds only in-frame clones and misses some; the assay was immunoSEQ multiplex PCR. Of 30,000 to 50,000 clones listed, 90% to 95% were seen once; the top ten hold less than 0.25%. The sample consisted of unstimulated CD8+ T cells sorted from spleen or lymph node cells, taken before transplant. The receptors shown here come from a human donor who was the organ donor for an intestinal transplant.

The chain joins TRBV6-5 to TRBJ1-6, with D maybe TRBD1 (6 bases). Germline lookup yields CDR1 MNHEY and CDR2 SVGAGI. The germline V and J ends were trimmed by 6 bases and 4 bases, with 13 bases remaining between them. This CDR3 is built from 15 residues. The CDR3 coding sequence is TGTGCCAGCAGACCATCAACAGGGTATAATTCACCCCTCCACTTT. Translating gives CASRPSTGYNSPLHF.

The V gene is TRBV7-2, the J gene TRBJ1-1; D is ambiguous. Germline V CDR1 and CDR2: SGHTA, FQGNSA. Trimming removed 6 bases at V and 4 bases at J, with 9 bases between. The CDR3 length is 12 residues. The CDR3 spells CASRSGSTEAFF. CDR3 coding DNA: TGTGCCAGCAGGTCGGGGAGCACTGAAGCTTTCTTT.

The CDR3 region has the DNA TGTGCCAGCAGCCAAGTGACCGGAACCCCCCTCTATGGCTACACCTTC. This codes for CASSQVTGTPLYGYTF. The chain has TRBV14 and TRBJ1-2; D ambiguous. Looked up from germline, CDR1 is SGHDN and CDR2 is FVKESK. The CDR3 is made up of 16 amino acids. Trimming left V 1 base short and J 4 bases short, with 16 bases between.

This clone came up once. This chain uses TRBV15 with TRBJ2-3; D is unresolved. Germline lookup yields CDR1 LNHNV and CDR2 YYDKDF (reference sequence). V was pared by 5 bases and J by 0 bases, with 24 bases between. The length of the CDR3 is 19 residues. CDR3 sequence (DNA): TGTGCCACCAGCCCCAACCTCCTCTTTGGGGATAGTAGCACAGATACGCAGTATTTT. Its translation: CATSPNLLFGDSSTDTQYF. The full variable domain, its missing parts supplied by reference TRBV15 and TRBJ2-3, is DAMVIQNPRYQVTQFGKPVTLSCSQTLNHNVMYWYQQKSSQAPKLLFHYYDKDFNNEADTPDNFQSRRPNTSFCFLDIRSPGLGDTAMYLCATSPNLLFGDSSTDTQYFGPGTRLTVL.

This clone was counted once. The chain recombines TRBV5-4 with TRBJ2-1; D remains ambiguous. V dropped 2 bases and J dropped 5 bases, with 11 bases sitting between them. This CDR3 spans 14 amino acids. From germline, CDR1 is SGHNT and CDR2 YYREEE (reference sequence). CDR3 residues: CASSFGSYDNEQFF. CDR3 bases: TGTGCCAGCAGCTTCGGATCCTACGACAATGAGCAGTTCTTC.

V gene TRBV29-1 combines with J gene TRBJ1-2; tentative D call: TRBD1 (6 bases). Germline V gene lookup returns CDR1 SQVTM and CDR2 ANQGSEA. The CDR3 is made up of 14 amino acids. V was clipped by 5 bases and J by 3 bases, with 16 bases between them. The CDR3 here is CSVYPPGVDYGYTF. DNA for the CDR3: TGCAGCGTTTATCCCCCAGGGGTTGACTATGGCTACACCTTC. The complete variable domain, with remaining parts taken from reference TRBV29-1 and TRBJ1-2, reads SAVISQKPSRDICQRGTSLTIQCQVDSQVTMMFWYRQQPGQSLTLIATANQGSEATYESGFVIDKFPISRPNLTFSTLTVSNMSPEDSSIYLCSVYPPGVDYGYTFGSGTRLTVV.

The CDR3 here is CASSYSTAGNEKLFF. The CDR3, as DNA: TGTGCCAGCAGTTACTCGACCGCGGGGAATGAAAAACTGTTTTTT. The rearrangement links TRBV6-5 to TRBJ1-4; D is unclear. Germline assignment: CDR1 MNHEY and CDR2 SVGAGI. This CDR3 is 15 amino acids long. V lost 0 bases, J lost 5 bases, and 10 bases lay in between.

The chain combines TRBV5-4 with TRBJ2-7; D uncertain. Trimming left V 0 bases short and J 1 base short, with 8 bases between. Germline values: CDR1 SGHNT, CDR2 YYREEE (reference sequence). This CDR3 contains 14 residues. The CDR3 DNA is TGTGCCAGCAGCTTGGAAAGGGCTTCCTACGAGCAGTACTTC. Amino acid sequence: CASSLERASYEQYF.

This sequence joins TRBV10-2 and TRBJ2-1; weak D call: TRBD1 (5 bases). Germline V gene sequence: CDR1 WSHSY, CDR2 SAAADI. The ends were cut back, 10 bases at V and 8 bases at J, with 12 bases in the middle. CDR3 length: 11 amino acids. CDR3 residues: CATQGGYEQFF. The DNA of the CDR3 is TGCGCCACCCAGGGTGGGTATGAGCAGTTCTTC.

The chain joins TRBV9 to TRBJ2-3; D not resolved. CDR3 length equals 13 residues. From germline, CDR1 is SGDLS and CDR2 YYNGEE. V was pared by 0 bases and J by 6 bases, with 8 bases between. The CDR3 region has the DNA TGTGCCAGCAGCGTAGGTAGTGGGGATACGCAGTATTTT. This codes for CASSVGSGDTQYF.

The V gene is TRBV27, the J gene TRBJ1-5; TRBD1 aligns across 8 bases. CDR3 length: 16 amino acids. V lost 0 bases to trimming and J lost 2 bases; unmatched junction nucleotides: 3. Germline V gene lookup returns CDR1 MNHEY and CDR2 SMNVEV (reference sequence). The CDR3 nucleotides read TGTGCCAGCAGTTTATCCGGACAGGGTGGCAATCAGCCCCAGCATTTT. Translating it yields CASSLSGQGGNQPQHF.

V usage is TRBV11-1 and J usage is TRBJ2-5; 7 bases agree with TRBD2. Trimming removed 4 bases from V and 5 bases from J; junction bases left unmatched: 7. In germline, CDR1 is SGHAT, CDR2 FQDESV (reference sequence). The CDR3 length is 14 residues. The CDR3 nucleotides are TGTGCCAGCAGCTCTAGCGGCAGGTGGGAGACCCAGTACTTC. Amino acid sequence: CASSSSGRWETQYF.

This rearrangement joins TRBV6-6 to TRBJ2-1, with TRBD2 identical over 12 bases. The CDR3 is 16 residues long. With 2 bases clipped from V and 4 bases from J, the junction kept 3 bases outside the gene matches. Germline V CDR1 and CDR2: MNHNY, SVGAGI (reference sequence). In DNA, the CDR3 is TGTGCCAGCAGTTACCCGGGACTAGCGGGTTACAATGAGCAGTTCTTC. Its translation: CASSYPGLAGYNEQFF.

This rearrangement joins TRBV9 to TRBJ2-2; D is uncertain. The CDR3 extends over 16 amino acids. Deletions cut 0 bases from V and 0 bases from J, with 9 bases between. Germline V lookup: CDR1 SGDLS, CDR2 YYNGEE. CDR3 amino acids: CASSVGTGANTGELFF. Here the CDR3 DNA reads TGTGCCAGCAGCGTAGGAACTGGCGCGAACACCGGGGAGCTGTTTTTT. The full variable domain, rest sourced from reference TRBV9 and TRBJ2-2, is DSGVTQTPKHLITATGQRVTLRCSPRSGDLSVYWYQQSLDQGLQFLIQYYNGEERAKGNILERFSAQQFPDLHSELNLSSLELGDSALYFCASSVGTGANTGELFFGEGSRLTVL.

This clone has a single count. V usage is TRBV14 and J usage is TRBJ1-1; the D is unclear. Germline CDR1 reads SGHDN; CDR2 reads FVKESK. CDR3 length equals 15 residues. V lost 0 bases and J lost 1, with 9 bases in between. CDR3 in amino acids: CASSQDELRNTEAFF. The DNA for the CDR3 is TGTGCCAGCAGCCAAGATGAGTTACGGAACACTGAAGCTTTCTTT.

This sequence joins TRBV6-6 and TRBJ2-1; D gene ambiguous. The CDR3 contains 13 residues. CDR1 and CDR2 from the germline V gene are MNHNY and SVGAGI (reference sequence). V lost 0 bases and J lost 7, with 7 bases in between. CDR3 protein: CASSYSLVNEQFF. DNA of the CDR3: TGTGCCAGCAGTTACTCCCTAGTAAATGAGCAGTTCTTC.

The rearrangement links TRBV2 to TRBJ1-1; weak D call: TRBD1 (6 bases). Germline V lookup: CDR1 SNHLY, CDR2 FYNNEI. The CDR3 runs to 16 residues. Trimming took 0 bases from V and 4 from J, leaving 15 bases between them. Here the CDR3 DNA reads TGTGCCAGCAGTGAAGCCCAGTTCACAGGGACCACTGAAGCTTTCTTT. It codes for CASSEAQFTGTTEAFF.

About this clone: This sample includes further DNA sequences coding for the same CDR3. CDR3 protein: CASSLTGWKGNTIYF. CDR3 DNA sequence: TGTGCCAGCAGCCTGACAGGGTGGAAAGGAAACACCATATATTTT. The chain is built from TRBV7-9 and TRBJ1-3, with TRBD1 identical over 7 bases. V lost 5 bases, J lost 4 bases, and 8 bases stayed unmatched. Per the germline V gene, CDR1 is SEHNR and CDR2 is FQNEAQ (reference sequence). The CDR3 runs 15 residues.

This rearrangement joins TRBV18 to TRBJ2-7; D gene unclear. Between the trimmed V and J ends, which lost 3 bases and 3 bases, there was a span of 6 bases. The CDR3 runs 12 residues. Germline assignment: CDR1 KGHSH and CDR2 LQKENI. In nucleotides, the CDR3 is TGTGCCAGCTCACCCCAGAGCTACGAGCAGTACTTC. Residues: CASSPQSYEQYF.

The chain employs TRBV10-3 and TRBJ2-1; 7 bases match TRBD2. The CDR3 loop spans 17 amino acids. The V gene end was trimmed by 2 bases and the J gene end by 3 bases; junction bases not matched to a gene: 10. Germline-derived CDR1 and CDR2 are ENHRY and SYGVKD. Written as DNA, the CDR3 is TGTGCCATCAGTGAGCCGGGGGAGGGATCGGGCTACAATGAGCAGTTCTTC. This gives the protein CAISEPGEGSGYNEQFF.

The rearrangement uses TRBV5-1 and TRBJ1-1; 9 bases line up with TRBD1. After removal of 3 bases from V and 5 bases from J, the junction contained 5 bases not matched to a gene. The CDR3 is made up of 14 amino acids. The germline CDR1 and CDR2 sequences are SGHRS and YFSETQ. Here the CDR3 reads CASSWGQGNTEAFF. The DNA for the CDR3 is TGCGCCAGCAGCTGGGGACAGGGAAATACTGAAGCTTTCTTT.

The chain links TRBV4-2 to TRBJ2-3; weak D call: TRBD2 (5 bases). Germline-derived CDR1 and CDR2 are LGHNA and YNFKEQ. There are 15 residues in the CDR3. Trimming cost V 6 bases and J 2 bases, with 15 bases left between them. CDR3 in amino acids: CASRPWAGITDTQYF. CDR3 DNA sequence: TGTGCCAGCAGGCCCTGGGCGGGCATCACAGATACGCAGTATTTT.

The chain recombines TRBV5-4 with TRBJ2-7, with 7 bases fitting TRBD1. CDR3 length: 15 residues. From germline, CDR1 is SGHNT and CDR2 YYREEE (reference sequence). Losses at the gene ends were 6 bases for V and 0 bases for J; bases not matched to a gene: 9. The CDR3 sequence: CASTFGTESSYEQYF. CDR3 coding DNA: TGTGCCAGCACCTTCGGGACAGAAAGCTCCTACGAGCAGTACTTC.

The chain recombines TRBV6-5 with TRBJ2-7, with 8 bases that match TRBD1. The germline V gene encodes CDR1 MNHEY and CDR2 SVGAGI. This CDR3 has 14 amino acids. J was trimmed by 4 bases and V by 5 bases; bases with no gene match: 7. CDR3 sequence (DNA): TGTGCCAGCAGTCCCGACAGGGGCGCGTACGAGCAGTACTTC. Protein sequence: CASSPDRGAYEQYF.

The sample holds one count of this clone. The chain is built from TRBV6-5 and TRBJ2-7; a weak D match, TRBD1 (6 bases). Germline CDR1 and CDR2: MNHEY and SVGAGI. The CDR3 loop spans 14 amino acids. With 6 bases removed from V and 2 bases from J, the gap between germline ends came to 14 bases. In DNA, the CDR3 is TGTGCCAGCAGCCCCGGACAGTCGCCCTACGAGCAGTACTTC. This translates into CASSPGQSPYEQYF.

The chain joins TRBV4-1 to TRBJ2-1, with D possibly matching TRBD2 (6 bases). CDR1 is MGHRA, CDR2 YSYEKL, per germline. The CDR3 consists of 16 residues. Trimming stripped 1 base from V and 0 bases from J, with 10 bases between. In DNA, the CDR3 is TGCGCCAGCAGCCAAGTTTTCGGGAGCTCCTACAATGAGCAGTTCTTC. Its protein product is CASSQVFGSSYNEQFF.

The CDR3 coding sequence is TGTGCCAGCAGGTTAGGACTAGCGGTGTCCTACGAGCAGTACTTC. Encoded protein: CASRLGLAVSYEQYF. The genes are TRBV6-5 and TRBJ2-7; 10 positions agree with TRBD2. CDR3 length equals 15 residues. The germline CDR1 and CDR2 sequences are MNHEY and SVGAGI. Losses at the gene ends were 6 bases for V and 1 base for J; bases not matched to a gene: 6.

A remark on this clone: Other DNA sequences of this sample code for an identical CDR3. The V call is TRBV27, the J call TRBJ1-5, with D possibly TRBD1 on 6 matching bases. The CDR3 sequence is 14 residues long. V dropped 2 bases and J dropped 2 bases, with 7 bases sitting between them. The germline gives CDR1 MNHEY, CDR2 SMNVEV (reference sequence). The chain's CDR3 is CASSLGGGNQPQHF. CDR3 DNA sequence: TGTGCCAGCAGTTTAGGGGGCGGCAATCAGCCCCAGCATTTT.